This T cell receptor beta chain was profiled in a study of Graves' ophthalmopathy and Graves' hyperthyroidism. The CDR3 covers 21 residues. Germline loops: CDR1 PRHDT, CDR2 FYEKMQ (reference sequence). The trim removed 6 bases at V and 0 bases at J, leaving 20 bases unmatched. Amplification from RNA transcripts yielded the TCR beta CDR3 regions. First-round RT-PCR with HTBI primers preceded a second-round multiplex PCR. TCRdb itself ran the multiplex PCR reads through MiXCR, one entry per CDR3 protein. The sample yields around 1.1 million distinct CDR3 sequences, roughly two fifths seen once. With regard to this clonotype: Just one base apart from a much larger clone, this may be a read error.

The sequence was obtained from an adult man with Graves' hyperthyroidism. The sequencing input was peripheral blood or thyroid tissue (not recorded which). The chain is built from TRBV13 and TRBJ1-6; 7 bases are a match to TRBD1. CDR3 in DNA: TGTGCCAGCAGTGACCCGATTTTCTCTTCAGGGGGGAGCTCCTATAATTCACCCCTCCACTTT. Its protein is CASSDPIFSSGGSSYNSPLHF.